What follows are 4 T cell receptor beta chains derived from one specimen sequenced in a study of control samples from healthy donors and cancer patients. Method: immunoSEQ multiplex PCR; TCRdb's copy keeps in-frame clones and lacks some. Of some 99,000 clones in the sample, approximately 90% were seen once. The sequenced sample was blood. Every receptor here comes from a human donor in good health. The donor label of this sample is uncertain.

The chain recombines TRBV6-5 with TRBJ2-3; 10 bases map to TRBD2. The CDR3 is made up of 13 amino acids. Germline V lookup: CDR1 MNHEY, CDR2 SVGAGI. V trimming: 5 bases; J trimming: 10 bases; junction bases outside the gene matches: 6. The CDR3 protein is CASSKPGTSAQYF. Written as DNA, the CDR3 is TGTGCCAGCAGTAAACCCGGGACTAGCGCGCAGTATTTT.

The chain links TRBV6-2 or TRBV6-3 to TRBJ2-2; D not certain. Per the germline V gene, CDR1 is MNHEY and CDR2 is SVGEGT. The CDR3 extends over 16 amino acids. The V gene lost 5 bases and the J gene lost 1 base, with 14 bases spanning the gap. CDR3 DNA sequence: TGTGCCAGCAGTCGCCTGACCGGTTTGAACACCGGGGAGCTGTTTTTT. It yields the protein CASSRLTGLNTGELFF.

The chain recombines TRBV19 with TRBJ1-1; 7 nucleotides align to TRBD1. Germline lookup yields CDR1 LNHDA and CDR2 SQIVND (reference sequence). The CDR3 length is 12 residues. The trim removed 5 bases at V and 10 bases at J, leaving 7 bases unmatched. For the CDR3, the DNA is TGTGCCAGTAGTCCGACCGACAGGGCAGCTTTCTTT. It translates to CASSPTDRAAFF.

This clone was counted between two and nine times. The chain combines TRBV18 with TRBJ2-2; D call uncertain. Germline-derived CDR1 and CDR2 are KGHSH and LQKENI. The V end lost 4 bases, the J end lost 3 bases, and 12 bases lay between the germline ends. The CDR3 sequence is 15 residues long. The CDR3 region has the DNA TGTGCCAGCTCACTTCGCCACCGGGACACCGGGGAGCTGTTTTTT. It encodes CASSLRHRDTGELFF.